This is a list of T cell receptor beta chains from one sample in a study of blood T cells in healthy people across ages. Using its own MiXCR run on the 5' RACE reads, TCRdb lists one record per CDR3 protein. The profile shows around 650,000 distinct CDR3 sequences, roughly 32% of them singletons. Specimen: blood. All receptors come from a woman older than 75 in good health. Each CDR3 is given with its conserved first and last residue. The D gene is left open where the match is weak. Where a row states a size, it is once, few, many or the class of an expanded clone; other rows omit it.

V	size	J	D	DNA	CDR3
TRBV30	NA	TRBJ1-4	NA	TGTGCCTGGAGTAGGGCACCAACTAATGAAAAACTGTTTTTT	CAWSRAPTNEKLFF
TRBV5-5	NA	TRBJ1-5	NA	TGTGCCAGCAGTAAAGGTGGGGGCAATCAGCCCCAGCATTTT	CASSKGGGNQPQHF
TRBV20-1	NA	TRBJ1-4	TRBD1	TGCAGTGCCGGGACAGGAACTGCCTATCCGGAAAAACGGTTTTTT	CSAGTGTAYPEKRFF
TRBV20-1	few	TRBJ2-2	NA	TGCAGTGCTAGGTCCGGGGGAAACACCGGGGAGCTGTTTTTT	CSARSGGNTGELFF
TRBV18	many	TRBJ2-7	NA	TGTGCCAGCTCACCCGAAACAGGGAACTACGAGCAGTACTTC	CASSPETGNYEQYF
TRBV6-1	NA	TRBJ1-5	NA	TGTGCCAGCTCAGATCGGAGGGCAGGCAATCAGCCCCAGCATTTT	CASSDRRAGNQPQHF
TRBV3-1	NA	TRBJ1-2	NA	TGTGCCAGCAGCCCGTTTGCGGGAGGCTACACCTTC	CASSPFAGGYTF
TRBV15	many	TRBJ1-1	NA	TGTGCCACCAGCGTGTCGGGGACCACTGAAGCTTTCTTT	CATSVSGTTEAFF
TRBV28	few	TRBJ1-5	NA	TGTGCCAGCAGTTTATCAGCAGGGGGCAATCAGCCCCAGCATTTT	CASSLSAGGNQPQHF
TRBV12-3/TRBV12-4	NA	TRBJ1-6	TRBD1	TGTGCCAGCAGTCCAACAGGGGGCCCAGCCCTCCACTTT	CASSPTGGPALHF
TRBV5-6	many	TRBJ2-7	TRBD1	TGTGCCACGAGATTTCGAGGGACAGGGGGCTACGAGCAGTACTTC	CATRFRGTGGYEQYF
TRBV2	many	TRBJ2-7	NA	TGTGCCAGCAGGGACAGCCCAAACTACGAGCAGTACTTC	CASRDSPNYEQYF
TRBV2	many	TRBJ2-7	NA	TGTGCCAGCACGGAAATGGCGAAGACCTACGAGCAGTACTTC	CASTEMAKTYEQYF
TRBV5-1	many	TRBJ1-1	NA	TGCGCCAGCAGATCCGAGGGGGAGGGGACTGAAGCTTTCTTT	CASRSEGEGTEAFF
TRBV9	NA	TRBJ1-2	NA	TGTGCCAGCAGCGTAGATGGGTTCAGTGGCTACACCTTC	CASSVDGFSGYTF
TRBV5-1	NA	TRBJ2-3	NA	TGCGCCCGCAGCTTGGCGACAATAGGTCAGGGGCATACCACAGATACGCAGTATTTT	CARSLATIGQGHTTDTQYF
TRBV12-5	many	TRBJ2-1	TRBD2	TGTGCTAGTGGTCTCTCGGGCGGGGGGGCCTACAATGAGCAGTTCTTC	CASGLSGGGAYNEQFF
TRBV10-3	NA	TRBJ2-5	NA	TGTGCCATCAGTGGGGATTTGGGGGAAGAGACCCAGTACTTC	CAISGDLGEETQYF
TRBV2	few	TRBJ2-5	NA	TGTGCCAGCGAAGGGACGCGCCAAGAGACCCAGTACTTC	CASEGTRQETQYF
TRBV27	NA	TRBJ2-3	TRBD2	TGTGCCAGCAGTTTAGGACTAGCGGGGGTAGATACGCAGTATTTT	CASSLGLAGVDTQYF
TRBV6-5	few	TRBJ2-1	NA	TGTGCCAGCAGAAGCTCCAGGGGGGGCTTGAATGAGCAGTTCTTC	CASRSSRGGLNEQFF
TRBV5-6	NA	TRBJ2-3	TRBD2	TGTGCCAGCAGCAGACGGGGGGGCCGGAGGGATACGCAGTATTTT	CASSRRGGRRDTQYF
TRBV12-3/TRBV12-4	NA	TRBJ2-7	NA	TGTGCCAGCATCCTTGGAGGAGGTTACGAGCAGTACTTC	CASILGGGYEQYF